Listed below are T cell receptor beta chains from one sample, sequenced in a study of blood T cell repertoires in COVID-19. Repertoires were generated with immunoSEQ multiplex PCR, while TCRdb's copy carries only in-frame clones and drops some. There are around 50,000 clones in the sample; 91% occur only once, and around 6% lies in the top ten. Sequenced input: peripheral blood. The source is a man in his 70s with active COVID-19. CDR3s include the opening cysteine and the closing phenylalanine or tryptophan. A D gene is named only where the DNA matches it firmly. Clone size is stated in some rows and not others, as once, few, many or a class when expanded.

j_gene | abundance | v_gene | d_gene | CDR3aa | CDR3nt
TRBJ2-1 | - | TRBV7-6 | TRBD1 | CASSQGDYNEQFF | TGTGCCAGTAGTCAGGGGGACTACAATGAGCAGTTCTTC
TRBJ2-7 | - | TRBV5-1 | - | CASRASSGDGYEQYF | TGCGCCAGCAGGGCATCCTCGGGAGATGGATACGAGCAGTACTTC
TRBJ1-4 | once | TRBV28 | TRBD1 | CASSLTGKGKLFF | TGTGCCAGCAGTTTGACAGGGAAGGGAAAACTGTTTTTT
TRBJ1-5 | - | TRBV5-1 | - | CASSLASDQPQHF | TGCGCCAGCAGCTTGGCTAGTGATCAGCCCCAGCATTTT
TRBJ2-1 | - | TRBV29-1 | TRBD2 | CSVEVRGDYNEQFF | TGCAGCGTTGAAGTGCGGGGGGACTACAATGAGCAGTTCTTC
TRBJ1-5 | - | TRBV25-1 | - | CASFGDQNQPQHF | TGTGCCAGCTTCGGGGATCAAAATCAGCCCCAGCATTTT
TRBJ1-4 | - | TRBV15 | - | CATSVGATNEKLFF | TGTGCCACCAGCGTGGGGGCGACTAATGAAAAACTGTTTTTT
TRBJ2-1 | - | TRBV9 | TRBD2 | CASSVDIGSGNEQFF | TGTGCCAGCAGCGTAGACATCGGTAGCGGGAATGAGCAGTTCTTC
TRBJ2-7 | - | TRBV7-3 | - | CASPSSRDYEQYF | TGTGCCAGCCCATCGTCCCGGGACTACGAGCAGTACTTC
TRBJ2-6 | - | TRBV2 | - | CASSPFGSGANVLTF | TGTGCCAGCAGCCCGTTCGGGTCTGGGGCCAACGTCCTGACTTTC
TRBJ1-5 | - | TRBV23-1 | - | CASSRSREFRQPQHF | TGCGCCAGCAGTCGTTCTAGGGAGTTTCGGCAGCCCCAGCATTTT
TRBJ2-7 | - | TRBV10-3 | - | CAISEGQVTSYEQYF | TGTGCCATCAGTGAGGGGCAGGTGACCTCCTACGAGCAGTACTTC
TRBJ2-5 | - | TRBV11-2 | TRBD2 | CASSAGLALGETQYF | TGTGCCAGCAGCGCGGGACTAGCATTGGGAGAGACCCAGTACTTC
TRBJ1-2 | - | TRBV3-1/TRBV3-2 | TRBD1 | CASSQADRRFNYGYTF | TGTGCCAGCAGCCAAGCGGACAGGAGGTTTAACTATGGCTACACCTTC
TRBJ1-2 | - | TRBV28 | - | CASSTGSGGLLVTF | TGTGCCAGCAGCACCGGGTCTGGGGGCCTCTTGGTAACCTTC
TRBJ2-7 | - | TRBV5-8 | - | CASSLQVPYEQYF | TGTGCCAGCAGCTTACAGGTCCCCTACGAGCAGTACTTC
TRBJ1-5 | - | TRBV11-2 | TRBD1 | CASSLAQGGQPQHF | TGTGCCAGCAGCTTAGCACAGGGGGGGCAGCCCCAGCATTTT